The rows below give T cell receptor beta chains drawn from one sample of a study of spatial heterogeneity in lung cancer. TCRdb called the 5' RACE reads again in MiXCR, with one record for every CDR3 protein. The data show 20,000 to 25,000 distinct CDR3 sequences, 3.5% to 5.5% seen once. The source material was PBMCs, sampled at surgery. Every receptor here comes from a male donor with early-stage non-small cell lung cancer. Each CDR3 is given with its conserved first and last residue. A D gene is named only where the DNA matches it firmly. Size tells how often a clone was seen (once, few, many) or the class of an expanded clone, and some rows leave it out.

CDR3 protein: CASTWARQETQYF; CDR3 DNA: TGTGCCAGCACATGGGCCCGCCAAGAGACCCAGTACTTC; J gene: TRBJ2-5; D gene: NA; V gene: TRBV6-2/TRBV6-3; clone size: many
CDR3 protein: CASSVDGEEQYF; CDR3 DNA: TGTGCCAGCAGCGTTGACGGGGAAGAGCAGTACTTC; J gene: TRBJ2-7; D gene: NA; V gene: TRBV9; clone size: many
CDR3 protein: CASSSQGGGELFF; CDR3 DNA: TGTGCCAGCAGCTCCCAAGGGGGCGGGGAGCTGTTTTTT; J gene: TRBJ2-2; D gene: NA; V gene: TRBV7-2; clone size: many
CDR3 protein: CASSGTGGGYGYTF; CDR3 DNA: TGCGCCAGCAGTGGGACAGGGGGCGGTTATGGCTACACCTTC; J gene: TRBJ1-2; D gene: TRBD1; V gene: TRBV10-2; clone size: many
CDR3 protein: CASRETPTSGRADTQYF; CDR3 DNA: TGTGCCAGCAGAGAAACTCCTACTAGCGGGCGGGCAGATACGCAGTATTTT; J gene: TRBJ2-3; D gene: TRBD2; V gene: TRBV6-5; clone size: many
CDR3 protein: CASATGTGDNEQFF; CDR3 DNA: TGTGCCAGCGCAACAGGGACAGGGGACAATGAGCAGTTCTTC; J gene: TRBJ2-1; D gene: TRBD1; V gene: TRBV18; clone size: many
CDR3 protein: CASSLVAGVSSYNEQFF; CDR3 DNA: TGTGCCAGCAGCTTAGTTGCGGGAGTTTCATCCTACAATGAGCAGTTCTTC; J gene: TRBJ2-1; D gene: TRBD2; V gene: TRBV7-8; clone size: many
CDR3 protein: CASSRGQLTDTQYF; CDR3 DNA: TGTGCCAGCAGCCGGGGACAGCTCACAGATACGCAGTATTTT; J gene: TRBJ2-3; D gene: TRBD1; V gene: TRBV7-3; clone size: NA
CDR3 protein: CSGRGATYQPQHF; CDR3 DNA: TGCAGTGGCAGGGGGGCTACCTATCAGCCCCAGCATTTT; J gene: TRBJ1-5; D gene: TRBD1; V gene: TRBV20-1; clone size: many
CDR3 protein: CASSASNGKDWQFF; CDR3 DNA: TGTGCCAGCAGTGCCTCCAACGGGAAGGATTGGCAGTTCTTC; J gene: TRBJ2-1; D gene: NA; V gene: TRBV2; clone size: many
CDR3 protein: CASIDQGQLSGNTIYF; CDR3 DNA: TGTGCCAGCATCGACCAAGGACAGCTCTCTGGAAACACCATATATTTT; J gene: TRBJ1-3; D gene: NA; V gene: TRBV12-3/TRBV12-4; clone size: many
CDR3 protein: CAIRPGQINTEAFF; CDR3 DNA: TGTGCCATCAGACCGGGACAGATTAACACTGAAGCTTTCTTT; J gene: TRBJ1-1; D gene: TRBD1; V gene: TRBV10-3; clone size: many
CDR3 protein: CASSQPGLAGRPYEQYF; CDR3 DNA: TGTGCCAGCAGCCAACCTGGACTAGCGGGGCGACCCTACGAGCAGTACTTC; J gene: TRBJ2-7; D gene: TRBD2; V gene: TRBV3-1; clone size: many
CDR3 protein: CASSPMGSDYGYTF; CDR3 DNA: TGTGCCAGCAGCCCCATGGGGTCCGATTATGGCTACACCTTC; J gene: TRBJ1-2; D gene: NA; V gene: TRBV28; clone size: many
CDR3 protein: CASSLVSGQQRNTEAFF; CDR3 DNA: TGTGCCAGCAGCTTAGTTTCCGGGCAGCAAAGAAACACTGAAGCTTTCTTT; J gene: TRBJ1-1; D gene: NA; V gene: TRBV11-3; clone size: few
CDR3 protein: CSVGGTRGTDTQYF; CDR3 DNA: TGCAGCGTTGGAGGGACACGAGGGACAGATACGCAGTATTTT; J gene: TRBJ2-3; D gene: NA; V gene: TRBV29-1; clone size: many
CDR3 protein: CASSYRGGEQYF; CDR3 DNA: TGTGCCAGCAGTTACCGGGGGGGGGAGCAGTACTTC; J gene: TRBJ2-7; D gene: TRBD2; V gene: TRBV6-5; clone size: NA
CDR3 protein: CSARGMGAVDTQYF; CDR3 DNA: TGCAGTGCTAGAGGGATGGGGGCGGTAGATACGCAGTATTTT; J gene: TRBJ2-3; D gene: NA; V gene: TRBV20-1; clone size: many
CDR3 protein: CASSMTGAGSGELFF; CDR3 DNA: TGTGCCAGTAGTATGACAGGGGCGGGTTCCGGGGAGCTGTTTTTT; J gene: TRBJ2-2; D gene: TRBD1; V gene: TRBV19; clone size: many
CDR3 protein: CASSLEREKLFF; CDR3 DNA: TGCGCCAGCAGCTTGGAGCGGGAAAAACTGTTTTTT; J gene: TRBJ1-4; D gene: NA; V gene: TRBV5-1; clone size: many
CDR3 protein: CASRGQTKNIQYF; CDR3 DNA: TGTGCCAGCAGGGGACAGACCAAAAACATTCAGTACTTC; J gene: TRBJ2-4; D gene: TRBD1; V gene: TRBV6-6; clone size: NA
CDR3 protein: CSAYARREGTGELFF; CDR3 DNA: TGCAGTGCCTACGCACGGCGGGAGGGCACCGGGGAGCTGTTTTTT; J gene: TRBJ2-2; D gene: TRBD2; V gene: TRBV20-1; clone size: many